The entry that follows covers one T cell receptor (beta chain) sequence. Produced via immunoSEQ multiplex PCR; TCRdb's table is partial and in-frame only. The sample carries roughly 38,000 clones, 94% recorded once. These data are taken from a study of T cell changes during pregnancy in multiple sclerosis. Per the germline V gene, CDR1 is SQVTM and CDR2 is ANQGSEA. The ends lost 4 bases at V and 1 base at J; junction bases unmatched: 9. There are 16 residues in the CDR3. The chain combines TRBV29-1 with TRBJ2-2; 7 positions agree with TRBD2. Here the sequenced sample was CD8+ T cells from peripheral blood mononuclear cells, taken in the third trimester of pregnancy. This clonotype was sampled from a female donor with multiple sclerosis, enrolled in a pregnancy study. CDR3 sequence (DNA): TGCAGCGTTGGGGGGGGTGGTGCTTTGAACACCGGGGAGCTGTTTTTT. This gives the protein CSVGGGGALNTGELFF.